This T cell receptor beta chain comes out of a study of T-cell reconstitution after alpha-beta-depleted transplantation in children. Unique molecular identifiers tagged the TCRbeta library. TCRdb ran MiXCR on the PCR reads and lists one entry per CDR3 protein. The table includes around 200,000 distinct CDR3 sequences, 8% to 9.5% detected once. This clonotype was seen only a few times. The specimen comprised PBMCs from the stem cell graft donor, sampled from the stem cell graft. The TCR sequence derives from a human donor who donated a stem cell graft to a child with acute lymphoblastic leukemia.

The CDR3 DNA reads as TGCGCCAGCAGCCAAGATTCGGACACTGAGCAGTACTTC. Encoded protein: CASSQDSDTEQYF. J is TRBJ2-7 and V is TRBV4-1; a weak D match, TRBD1 (5 bases). The CDR3 is 13 amino acids. Germline assignment: CDR1 MGHRA and CDR2 YSYEKL. The V end lost 0 bases, the J end lost 7 bases, and 10 bases lay between the germline ends.